This T cell receptor beta chain was recorded in a study of blood T cell repertoires in COVID-19. Study context: Acute and convalescent COVID-19 samples came from the United States, Italy and Spain. Sources were T cells, B-cell-depleted T cells, or PBMCs; the material itself was cDNA or gDNA.

Libraries were prepared by immunoSEQ multiplex PCR; TCRdb keeps only in-frame clonotypes and omits some of them. This sample has some 300,000 clones, with about nine tenths found just once. This clonotype was obtained from a woman under 40 who had recovered from COVID-19. The sample was PBMCs or T cells enriched from blood (not recorded which).

In DNA form, the CDR3 reads TGTGCCAGCAGCTACACCGGACAGGGGAACGGTATGTTCTTC. Its protein product is CASSYTGQGNGMFF. This sequence joins TRBV2 and TRBJ2-1; 9 nucleotides line up with TRBD1. Germline V CDR1 and CDR2: SNHLY, FYNNEI. J was trimmed by 15 bases and V by 6 bases; bases with no gene match: 15. This CDR3 is built from 14 residues.